This TCR beta chain comes out of a study of control samples from healthy donors and cancer patients. Measured with immunoSEQ multiplex PCR; TCRdb has only the in-frame clones, and not every one. The table records roughly 190,000 clones, 91% of them present only once. The CDR3 is 14 residues long. Germline CDR1 is LGHDT and CDR2 is YNNKEL (reference sequence). The V and J ends lost 4 bases and 5 bases, in that order; junction bases with no gene match: 7. This clonotype originated in a woman aged 25 to 39 in good health. The sequencing input was blood. The V gene is TRBV3-1 (or the pseudogene TRBV3-2), the J gene TRBJ2-5; 7 bases align to TRBD1. CDR3 DNA sequence: TGTGCCAGCAGCCCTCCCTACAGGGGTGAGACCCAGTACTTC. Protein sequence: CASSPPYRGETQYF.